This T cell receptor (beta chain) was found in a study of cytomegalovirus exposure and HLA in healthy donors. The wider study: For the approximately 400 genotyped donors, roughly 80% fell within the Caucasian-associated ancestry cluster.

Germline CDR1 reads SGDLS; CDR2 reads YYNGEE. The CDR3 totals 15 residues. The germline V and J ends were trimmed by 0 bases and 7 bases, with 11 bases remaining between them. The PCR made use of 60 Vbeta and 13 Jbeta primers. Measured with immunoSEQ multiplex PCR; TCRdb has only the in-frame clones, and not every one. The sample includes about 160,000 clones, approximately 80% of them seen just once. Study-wide points: Productive rates of about 87% or about 30% were seen for most TCR beta V segments in an earlier analysis. Later work found most CMV-associated TCR beta chains apparently HLA-restricted. Of the V segments, some could not be distinguished, including TRBV6-2 and TRBV6-3, and were excluded.

For this clone: Its antigen is not known.

The receptor comes from a man aged 18 to 29 in good health and CMV-seropositive. Sequencing was performed on PBMCs. This chain connects TRBV9 to TRBJ1-6; D gene unclear. CDR3 protein: CASSVGRSGNSPLHF. As DNA, the CDR3 is TGTGCCAGCAGCGTAGGTAGGAGTGGCAATTCACCCCTCCACTTT. The entire variable domain, with the rest obtained from reference TRBV9 and TRBJ1-6, is as follows: DSGVTQTPKHLITATGQRVTLRCSPRSGDLSVYWYQQSLDQGLQFLIQYYNGEERAKGNILERFSAQQFPDLHSELNLSSLELGDSALYFCASSVGRSGNSPLHFGNGTRLTVT.